A single sample is the source of the 13 T cell receptor beta chains below, sequenced in a study of control samples from healthy donors and cancer patients. The table came from immunoSEQ multiplex PCR; TCRdb's copy has only in-frame clones and leaves some out. The profile covers approximately 97,000 clones, with roughly 80% appearing a single time and around 20% taken by the ten largest. What was sequenced was blood. The receptors come from a man aged 25 to 45 in good health.

In its sample, this clone was seen once. The chain uses TRBV5-1 and TRBJ1-1; D is ambiguous. With 0 bases removed from V and 6 bases from J, the gap between germline ends came to 15 bases. The length of the CDR3 is 15 residues. CDR1 and CDR2 (germline): SGHRS, YFSETQ. CDR3 sequence reads: CASSLERRAGAEAFF. CDR3 coding DNA: TGCGCCAGCAGCTTGGAACGGCGGGCTGGGGCTGAAGCTTTCTTT.

The chain combines TRBV6-1 with TRBJ1-1; 8 nucleotides line up with TRBD1. Germline CDR1 is MNHNS and CDR2 is SASEGT. The CDR3 has 18 amino acids. V was pared by 2 bases and J by 1 base, with 12 bases of the junction left unmatched. Here the CDR3 reads CASSENLPWDRPNTEAFF. The CDR3 nucleotides read TGTGCCAGCAGTGAAAATTTGCCCTGGGACAGGCCGAACACTGAAGCTTTCTTT.

V usage is TRBV20-1 and J usage is TRBJ2-3; D remains unclear. V lost 7 bases and J lost 2, with 7 bases in between. Germline CDR1 is DFQATT and CDR2 is SNEGSKA (reference sequence). This CDR3 comprises 11 residues. CDR3 DNA sequence: TGCAGTGTCCCTATCACAGATACGCAGTATTTT. Its protein product is CSVPITDTQYF.

This chain connects TRBV27 to TRBJ1-4, with a tentative D call TRBD1 (5 bases). Germline-derived CDR1 and CDR2 are MNHEY and SMNVEV (reference sequence). The CDR3 spans 14 residues. The V gene lost 4 bases and the J gene lost 8 bases, with 14 bases spanning the gap. The CDR3 loop is CASSSDNQGEKLFF. CDR3 coding DNA: TGTGCCAGCAGTTCGGACAACCAGGGCGAAAAACTGTTTTTT. The whole variable domain, remainder taken from reference TRBV27 and TRBJ1-4, is EAQVTQNPRYLITVTGKKLTVTCSQNMNHEYMSWYRQDPGLGLRQIYYSMNVEVTDKGDVPEGYKVSRKEKRNFPLILESPSPNQTSLYFCASSSDNQGEKLFFGSGTQLSVL.

The V call is TRBV18, the J call TRBJ2-7; TRBD1 is a possible D gene (6 bases). This CDR3 has 17 amino acids. Trimming removed 0 bases at V and 4 bases at J, with 19 bases between. Germline lookup yields CDR1 KGHSH and CDR2 LQKENI. For the CDR3, the DNA is TGTGCCAGCTCACCACCGAACCCCGGGACAAGGGGATACGAGCAGTACTTC. This codes for CASSPPNPGTRGYEQYF.

The table lists this clone with a count of one. The rearrangement uses TRBV28 and TRBJ1-1; D perhaps matches TRBD1 (5 bases). The CDR3 spans 15 residues. Germline V lookup: CDR1 MDHEN, CDR2 SYDVKM. Trimming cost V 3 bases and J 4 bases, with 15 bases left between them. DNA for the CDR3: TGTGCCAGCAGTTTCCAGGGATCCCCGAGCACTGAAGCTTTCTTT. This sequence encodes CASSFQGSPSTEAFF. Full variable domain (remainder filled in from reference TRBV28 and TRBJ1-1): DVKVTQSSRYLVKRTGEKVFLECVQDMDHENMFWYRQDPGLGLRLIYFSYDVKMKEKGDIPEGYSVSREKKERFSLILESASTNQTSMYLCASSFQGSPSTEAFFGQGTRLTVV.

The table lists this clone with a count of one. The V gene is TRBV6-5, the J gene TRBJ1-1; no reliable D call. V lost 6 bases and J lost 7, with 9 bases in between. Germline V gives CDR1 MNHEY, CDR2 SVGAGI. The CDR3 is made up of 11 amino acids. The CDR3: CASRDTFEAFF. DNA for the CDR3: TGTGCCAGCAGAGACACATTTGAAGCTTTCTTT.

The CDR3 DNA is TGTGCCAGCAGTTTAGGGGGGAAAGAGACCCAGTACTTC. Protein sequence: CASSLGGKETQYF. The chain is built from TRBV12-3 or TRBV12-4 and TRBJ2-5, with D perhaps TRBD1 or TRBD2 (5 bases each). V lost 1 base, J lost 3 bases, and 6 bases lay in between. The CDR3 has 13 residues.

V usage is TRBV27 and J usage is TRBJ1-5, with 7 bases lining up with TRBD1. The germline CDR1 and CDR2 sequences are MNHEY and SMNVEV (reference sequence). The CDR3 runs to 16 residues. Unmatched junction bases numbered 10, after V lost 2 bases and J lost 6 bases. CDR3 nucleotide sequence: TGTGCCAGCAGTTTAACGGGCAGGGGGATAGGTCAGCCCCAGCATTTT. This sequence encodes CASSLTGRGIGQPQHF.

This clone was picked up a small number of times. This chain uses TRBV11-2 with TRBJ2-7, with D unresolved. CDR1 SGHAT and CDR2 FQNNGV come from the germline V gene. The CDR3 is made up of 13 amino acids. V was cut by 0 bases and J by 1 base, with 4 bases left in between. The CDR3 loop reads CASSLDTSYEQYF. The CDR3 region has the DNA TGTGCCAGCAGCTTAGATACATCCTACGAGCAGTACTTC.

The rearrangement links TRBV28 to TRBJ2-3; D is uncertain. Germline loops: CDR1 MDHEN, CDR2 SYDVKM. The CDR3 totals 12 residues. Trimming left V 3 bases short and J 2 bases short, with 3 bases between. The CDR3 spells CASSFLTDTQYF. Here the CDR3 DNA reads TGTGCCAGCAGTTTCCTCACAGATACGCAGTATTTT. The full variable domain, its missing parts supplied by reference TRBV28 and TRBJ2-3, is DVKVTQSSRYLVKRTGEKVFLECVQDMDHENMFWYRQDPGLGLRLIYFSYDVKMKEKGDIPEGYSVSREKKERFSLILESASTNQTSMYLCASSFLTDTQYFGPGTRLTVL.

The chain recombines TRBV6-4 with TRBJ2-3, with D perhaps matching TRBD2 (7 bases). The CDR3 covers 14 residues. The V gene's germline CDR1 is MRHNA and CDR2 SNTAGT. Trimming pared 4 bases from V and 2 bases from J, leaving 10 bases between. For the CDR3, the DNA is TGTGCCAGCAGTGTCGGGGGGCCCACAGATACGCAGTATTTT. It yields the protein CASSVGGPTDTQYF.

The CDR3 DNA sequence: TGTGCCAGCAGTTACCCCTCAACTAGCGGGGCCTACAATGAGCAGTTCTTC. Translated: CASSYPSTSGAYNEQFF. V gene TRBV27 combines with J gene TRBJ2-1; TRBD2 aligns across 10 bases. The CDR3 totals 17 residues. CDR1 and CDR2 from the germline V gene are MNHEY and SMNVEV (reference sequence). With 4 bases clipped from V and 2 bases from J, the junction kept 8 bases outside the gene matches.